The 32 T cell receptor beta chains below come from one sample, sequenced in a study of blood T cells in healthy people across ages. Next came a second PCR, run for about 7 to 12 cycles, which used a sample-barcoded 5' primer along with a J-beta primer mix. MiXCR, run by TCRdb on the 5' RACE reads, gives a single entry per CDR3 protein. This table has some 1.4 million distinct CDR3 sequences, 40% to 50% appearing once. The sample was blood. These receptors originate from a woman between 18 and 29 years old in good health.

This chain joins TRBV7-2 and TRBJ2-3; 7 bases agree with TRBD2. The CDR3 has 18 residues. V trimming: 1 base; J trimming: 0 bases; junction bases outside the gene matches: 10. CDR1 is SGHTA, CDR2 FQGNSA, per germline. CDR3 nucleotides: TGTGCCAGCAGCTTAGTGATCGGCAGCGGGGCTAGCACAGATACGCAGTATTTT. Translating gives CASSLVIGSGASTDTQYF.

This clonotype has only a few counts. The V call is TRBV12-5, the J call TRBJ2-6; D is perhaps TRBD1 (6 bases). Germline V gene lookup returns CDR1 LGHNT and CDR2 FRNRAP. V lost 0 bases and J lost 0, with 15 bases in between. The CDR3 runs to 19 residues. Here the CDR3 DNA reads TGTGCTAGTGGTTTGGTGATACAGGGAAGGGGCTCTGGGGCCAACGTCCTGACTTTC. It specifies CASGLVIQGRGSGANVLTF.

The CDR3 DNA sequence: TGTGCCAGCAGCTCTATGAACCACGAGCAGTACTTC. Residues: CASSSMNHEQYF. The chain recombines TRBV7-9 with TRBJ2-7; D not certain. The CDR3 loop spans 12 amino acids. Trimming pared 4 bases from V and 5 bases from J, leaving 9 bases between. Germline-derived CDR1 and CDR2 are SEHNR and FQNEAQ (reference sequence).

The chain uses TRBV7-6 and TRBJ1-2; no reliable D call. CDR3 length equals 11 residues. Per germline, CDR1 SGHVS and CDR2 FNYEAQ. Trimming removed 8 bases at V and 3 bases at J, with 7 bases between. The CDR3, as DNA: TGTGCCAGCCTCCCCTACTATGGCTACACCTTC. This translates into CASLPYYGYTF.

As for this clonotype: An end of the junction differs from the germline gene, which may be a read error. The CDR3 coding sequence is TGTGCCAGCAGCGAATATGGCAGGGGTCGGGATGCTGAAGCTTTCTTT. Protein: CASSEYGRGRDAEAFF. The chain uses TRBV25-1 and TRBJ1-1; D may be TRBD1 (6 bases). This CDR3 is 16 amino acids long. Germline CDR1 and CDR2: MGHDK and SYGVNS.

A few counts support this clonotype. V usage is TRBV9 and J usage is TRBJ2-1; 13 nucleotides agree with TRBD2. The CDR3 contains 18 residues. Germline loops: CDR1 SGDLS, CDR2 YYNGEE. V shed 0 bases, J shed 3 bases, and the junction held 6 bases outside the gene matches. CDR3 loop: CASSVDRGLAGRYNEQFF. The CDR3 DNA is TGTGCCAGCAGCGTAGATAGGGGACTAGCGGGACGCTACAATGAGCAGTTCTTC.

The chain has TRBV30 and TRBJ2-3; D is unresolved. With 7 bases removed from V and 4 bases from J, the gap between germline ends came to 12 bases. Germline V gives CDR1 GTSNPN, CDR2 SVGIG (reference sequence). The CDR3 sequence is 12 residues long. The CDR3: CASKSLADTQYF. CDR3 DNA: TGTGCCTCGAAAAGTTTGGCAGATACGCAGTATTTT.

A few counts support this clonotype. The rearrangement joins TRBV4-2 to TRBJ1-4, with D unclear. Deletions cut 4 bases from V and 6 bases from J, with 12 bases between. This CDR3 contains 14 residues. Germline lookup yields CDR1 LGHNA and CDR2 YNFKEQ. CDR3 loop: CASSPRSGDEKLFF. CDR3 nucleotides: TGTGCCAGCAGCCCCAGAAGCGGGGATGAAAAACTGTTTTTT.

The J gene is TRBJ2-7, the V gene TRBV7-9, with 11 bases matching TRBD2. The assigned J gene may be wrong: the sequence end matches TRBJ2-5 better. Germline lookup yields CDR1 SEHNR and CDR2 FQNEAQ (reference sequence). The CDR3 length is 15 residues. The DNA for the CDR3 is TGTGCCAGCAGCCCCAGACTAGCGGGGTTGGAGACCCAGTACTTC. This gives the protein CASSPRLAGLETQYF.

This rearrangement joins TRBV12-3 or TRBV12-4 to TRBJ2-1, with 11 bases aligning to TRBD2. V was clipped by 6 bases and J by 7 bases; unmatched bases: 8. The CDR3 has 15 residues. This CDR3 is CASRRRVAGGNEQFF. CDR3 bases: TGTGCCAGCAGGAGGAGAGTAGCGGGAGGGAATGAGCAGTTCTTC.

The rearrangement uses TRBV12-3 or TRBV12-4 and TRBJ2-7; possible D gene TRBD2, 6 bases. The CDR3 has 13 amino acids. Trimming removed 1 base at V and 7 bases at J, with 11 bases between. The CDR3 sequence: CASSLGDFREQYF. CDR3 nucleotide sequence: TGTGCCAGCAGTTTAGGGGACTTTAGGGAGCAGTACTTC.

This clonotype was seen only a few times. The genes are TRBV7-9 and TRBJ2-4; TRBD1 aligns across 8 bases. The DNA end is a closer match to TRBJ2-7, so the J assignment may be wrong. The V gene's germline CDR1 is SEHNR and CDR2 FQNEAQ (reference sequence). The CDR3 runs 16 residues. The chain's CDR3 is CASSLEDRDRNYEQYF. As DNA, the CDR3 is TGTGCCAGCAGCTTAGAGGACCGGGACAGGAACTACGAGCAGTACTTC.

The genes are TRBV12-3 or TRBV12-4 and TRBJ1-2; TRBD1 matches at 9 bases. The CDR3 is 14 residues long. The trim removed 5 bases at V and 5 bases at J, leaving 6 bases unmatched. The CDR3 sequence is CASSGDRAQYGYTF. DNA of the CDR3: TGTGCCAGCAGTGGGGACAGGGCTCAATATGGCTACACCTTC.

The V gene is TRBV6-6, the J gene TRBJ2-3; D unresolved. Germline values: CDR1 MNHNY, CDR2 SVGAGI (reference sequence). The V end lost 7 bases, the J end lost 0 bases, and 14 bases lay between the germline ends. This CDR3 comprises 15 residues. DNA of the CDR3: TGTGCCAGCACCCAAGATCTTACAAGCACAGATACGCAGTATTTT. It translates to CASTQDLTSTDTQYF.

The sample holds one count of this clonotype. The rearrangement links TRBV4-1 to TRBJ2-5, with unresolved D. Trimming removed 8 bases at V and 5 bases at J, with 6 bases between. The germline gives CDR1 MGHRA, CDR2 YSYEKL. This CDR3 is built from 10 residues. The CDR3 region has the DNA TGCGCCAGCCCCCCGGAGACCCAGTACTTC. Its protein is CASPPETQYF.

Turning to this clonotype: This clone may be a read error of a much larger clone one base away. V gene TRBV13 combines with J gene TRBJ1-6; D not resolved. Germline V CDR1 and CDR2: PRHDT, FYEKMQ (reference sequence). This CDR3 is 14 amino acids long. CDR3 region: CTSSRGVDNSPLHF. The CDR3 DNA follows: TGTACCAGCAGCCGCGGGGTGGATAATTCACCCCTCCACTTT.

The chain is built from TRBV7-8 and TRBJ2-7; D is ambiguous. The germline CDR1 and CDR2 sequences are SGHVS and FQNEAQ. This CDR3 region has 13 residues. The V end was cut by 4 bases, the J end by 6 bases, with 13 bases between. Here the CDR3 reads CASSSLLEFEQYF. DNA of the CDR3: TGTGCCAGCAGCTCGCTTTTGGAATTCGAGCAGTACTTC.

This clonotype was seen only a few times. The chain uses TRBV9 and TRBJ1-5, with D unclear. CDR3 length equals 12 residues. V was pared by 7 bases and J by 4 bases, with 9 bases between. Per germline, CDR1 SGDLS and CDR2 YYNGEE. CDR3 in DNA: TGTGCCAGCGGGGAGACGAATCAGCCCCAGCATTTT. Translated: CASGETNQPQHF.

Remarks on this clonotype: A junction end diverges from the germline sequence, so it may reflect a read error. The chain combines TRBV20-1 with TRBJ2-1, with TRBD2 matching over 8 bases. The CDR3 contains 14 residues. Germline V gene lookup returns CDR1 DFQATT and CDR2 SNEGSKA (reference sequence). The CDR3 sequence: CSARAGGGYNVQFF. The CDR3 DNA is TGCAGTGCTAGGGCCGGGGGGGGATACAATGTGCAGTTCTTC.

In this sample, this clonotype turned up a few times. The chain joins TRBV6-6 to TRBJ2-7, with TRBD2 matching over 7 bases. CDR1 MNHNY and CDR2 SVGAGI come from the germline V gene (reference sequence). The J segment lost 7 bases and the V segment lost 6 bases, leaving 12 bases of the junction unmatched. The CDR3 contains 14 residues. The CDR3 loop is CASSRLAGTREQYF. DNA of the CDR3: TGTGCCAGCAGCAGACTAGCAGGAACTAGGGAGCAGTACTTC.

The chain joins TRBV10-3 to TRBJ2-1; TRBD2 matches at 12 bases. With 3 bases clipped from V and 1 base from J, the junction kept 4 bases outside the gene matches. CDR1 is ENHRY, CDR2 SYGVKD, per germline. This CDR3 is 17 amino acids long. The CDR3 coding sequence is TGTGCCATCAGTGAAAGACTAGCGGGAGTATCCTACAATGAGCAGTTCTTC. It is translated as CAISERLAGVSYNEQFF.

V usage is TRBV3-1 and J usage is TRBJ2-7; D possibly matches TRBD1 or TRBD2 (6 bases each). The germline gives CDR1 LGHDT, CDR2 YNNKEL (reference sequence). Trimming cost V 4 bases and J 3 bases, with 16 bases left between them. The CDR3 has 15 amino acids. CDR3 sequence: CASSPFGGPVYEQYF. CDR3 coding DNA: TGTGCCAGCAGCCCCTTCGGGGGCCCGGTCTACGAGCAGTACTTC.

The CDR3 loop is CSADRESDEQYF. CDR3 bases: TGCAGTGCGGACAGGGAGTCCGACGAGCAGTACTTC. The V and J genes are TRBV20-1 and TRBJ2-7; 8 positions agree with TRBD1. The CDR3 is 12 amino acids. In germline, CDR1 is DFQATT, CDR2 SNEGSKA (reference sequence). The ends lost 6 bases at V and 5 bases at J; junction bases unmatched: 6.

This clonotype was counted a few times. A much bigger clone sits one base away, suggesting this may be a read error. The J gene is TRBJ2-7, the V gene TRBV7-2; D remains ambiguous. The CDR3 runs 12 residues. Germline V lookup: CDR1 SGHTA, CDR2 FQGNSA. V lost 3 bases to trimming and J lost 3 bases, with 6 bases between them. The CDR3 DNA reads as TGTGCCAGCAGCTTTGACTTCTACGAGCAGTACTTC. Translation: CASSFDFYEQYF. Full variable domain (outside the CDR3, taken from reference TRBV7-2 and TRBJ2-7): GAGVSQSPSNKVTEKGKDVELRCDPISGHTALYWYRQSLGQGLEFLIYFQGNSAPDKSGLPSDRFSAERTGGSVSTLTIQRTQQEDSAVYLCASSFDFYEQYFGPGTRLTVT.

This chain connects TRBV20-1 to TRBJ2-1; tentatively, D is TRBD1 (5 bases). This CDR3 spans 13 amino acids. CDR1 and CDR2 (germline): DFQATT, SNEGSKA (reference sequence). Deletions cut 6 bases from V and 10 bases from J, with 19 bases between. The DNA for the CDR3 is TGCAGTGCCCAGGGTTTGGCCTTCTTCGAGCAGTTCTTC. Protein: CSAQGLAFFEQFF.

This clonotype has only a few counts. The CDR3 loop is CASSARWDTDTQYF. CDR3 nucleotides: TGCGCCAGCAGCGCCAGATGGGACACAGATACGCAGTATTTT. The chain couples TRBV5-1 to TRBJ2-3, with D unresolved. The germline V gene has CDR1 SGHRS and CDR2 YFSETQ. Trimming cost V 4 bases and J 2 bases, with 11 bases left between them. CDR3 size: 14 residues.

This clonotype came up many times. The chain recombines TRBV12-3 or TRBV12-4 with TRBJ2-7, with TRBD1 matching 9 bases. J was trimmed by 3 bases and V by 5 bases; bases with no gene match: 5. This CDR3 is built from 14 residues. CDR3 nucleotide sequence: TGTGCCAGCAGTCTAGGACAGGGGATCTACGAGCAGTACTTC. Its protein is CASSLGQGIYEQYF.

This clonotype turned up a few times. The chain uses TRBV6-5 and TRBJ1-1, with 7 positions matching TRBD1. The CDR3 contains 14 residues. The V and J ends lost 9 bases and 0 bases, in that order; junction bases with no gene match: 7. The V gene's germline CDR1 is MNHEY and CDR2 SVGAGI. Written as DNA, the CDR3 is TGTGCCAGTAGGACAGGCCTAATGAACACTGAAGCTTTCTTT. It codes for CASRTGLMNTEAFF.

The J gene is TRBJ2-3, the V gene TRBV4-1; no firm D call. CDR3 size: 15 residues. Germline assignment: CDR1 MGHRA and CDR2 YSYEKL. With 5 bases removed from V and 2 bases from J, the gap between germline ends came to 14 bases. CDR3: CASSSRAGITDTQYF. As DNA, the CDR3 is TGCGCCAGCAGCTCCCGGGCAGGTATCACAGATACGCAGTATTTT.

The chain carries TRBV20-1 and TRBJ2-4; 12 bases match TRBD1. The J call may not be correct, given that the DNA end is closer to TRBJ2-7. The CDR3 covers 15 residues. Germline V gene sequence: CDR1 DFQATT, CDR2 SNEGSKA (reference sequence). The CDR3 loop is CSARKGQGAFYEQYF. CDR3 nucleotide sequence: TGCAGTGCTAGAAAGGGACAGGGGGCCTTCTACGAGCAGTACTTC.

The V and J genes are TRBV7-9 and TRBJ2-1, with TRBD2 as a possible D gene (5 bases). Trimming cost V 4 bases and J 9 bases, with 13 bases left between them. The CDR3 runs 13 residues. Germline V CDR1 and CDR2: SEHNR, FQNEAQ (reference sequence). The CDR3 DNA reads as TGTGCCAGCAGCTCGACTACCCGCTTTGAGCAGTTCTTC. Amino acids: CASSSTTRFEQFF.

The V gene is TRBV6-6, the J gene TRBJ1-4, with unresolved D. The CDR3 consists of 16 residues. Trimming pared 4 bases from V and 7 bases from J, leaving 19 bases between. Germline values: CDR1 MNHNY, CDR2 SVGAGI (reference sequence). The CDR3 loop reads CASSSLAQAGGEKLFF. In DNA, the CDR3 is TGTGCCAGCAGTTCCCTCGCGCAAGCCGGTGGTGAAAAACTGTTTTTT.